Following are 5 T cell receptor beta chains from one sample sequenced in a study of cytomegalovirus exposure and HLA in healthy donors. Amplification used 60 Vbeta primers and 13 Jbeta primers. Sequencing was performed with immunoSEQ multiplex PCR; in TCRdb, only in-frame clones are kept and a portion is missing. The sample records about 120,000 clones, about 73% being singletons. The sample comprised PBMCs. These TCRs come from a woman under 40 in good health and CMV-seropositive.

On this clone itself: Other DNA sequences within the sample encode an identical CDR3. The chain couples TRBV15 to TRBJ2-2; the D is unclear. Trimming removed 1 base from V and 1 base from J, with 7 bases in between. CDR1 is LNHNV, CDR2 YYDKDF, per germline (reference sequence). The CDR3 totals 15 residues. CDR3 amino acids: CATSRVLVNTGELFF. The CDR3 bases are TGTGCCACCAGCAGAGTTCTAGTGAACACCGGGGAGCTGTTTTTT.

This rearrangement joins TRBV4-3 to TRBJ2-4; 11 bases map to TRBD2. The CDR3 length is 14 residues. With 3 bases clipped from V and 6 bases from J, the junction kept 1 base outside the gene matches. Germline CDR1 and CDR2: LGHNA and YSLEER. The CDR3 coding sequence is TGCGCCAGCAGCCATGGGACTAGCGGAAACATTCAGTACTTC. It yields the protein CASSHGTSGNIQYF.

V and J are TRBV9 and TRBJ2-2, with 10 bases fitting TRBD2. The J segment lost 5 bases and the V segment lost 0 bases, leaving 10 bases of the junction unmatched. CDR1 SGDLS and CDR2 YYNGEE come from the germline V gene. This CDR3 is 18 amino acids long. The CDR3 bases are TGTGCCAGCAGCGTAGCTCCCAGCGGGGGGGCGGGAACCGGGGAGCTGTTTTTT. Translating it yields CASSVAPSGGAGTGELFF.

The chain is built from TRBV9 and TRBJ1-5; D unclear. The V end was cut by 4 bases, the J end by 0 bases, with 11 bases between. Germline V lookup: CDR1 SGDLS, CDR2 YYNGEE. The CDR3 has 15 residues. The CDR3 DNA reads TGTGCCAGCAGCCCTTATGCCGGTAGCAATCAGCCCCAGCATTTT. Amino acid sequence: CASSPYAGSNQPQHF.

The chain carries TRBV7-9 and TRBJ2-1; TRBD2 matches at 10 bases. The CDR3 is made up of 16 amino acids. CDR1 and CDR2 from the germline V gene are SEHNR and FQNEAQ (reference sequence). The junction had 6 bases not matched to a gene; V was cut back by 4 bases and J by 3 bases. CDR3 in amino acids: CASSWERGGGYNEQFF. Written as DNA, the CDR3 is TGTGCCAGCAGCTGGGAGCGGGGGGGCGGCTACAATGAGCAGTTCTTC.